This paragraph reports one TCR beta chain. What it binds is unknown. Profiled with immunoSEQ multiplex PCR; TCRdb holds only in-frame clones, not every one. Counted here are 25,000 to 30,000 clones, roughly nine tenths occurring once; the ten biggest clones make up around 6.5%. The sample belongs to a study of T cells in tuberculosis. Across the whole study: IGRA-negative adolescents, IGRA-positive adolescents with latent tuberculosis and adults with active tuberculosis formed this South African cohort. Within 7 days of starting treatment, or before, PBMC were stored. Overall study findings and caveats: Classification accuracy was approximately 85% (AUROC approximately 0.89) with the GMM-specific repertoire. Smaller alpha distances in active tuberculosis partly reflected shorter CDR3-alpha lengths.

Indicated time point: new active TB diagnosis, blood taken before or within 7 days of starting treatment. V lost 1 base and J 0 bases, leaving 5 bases between the germline ends. The CDR3 extends over 14 amino acids. Germline CDR1 SGDLS, CDR2 YYNGEE. V gene TRBV9 combines with J gene TRBJ1-3, with D uncertain. The specimen comprised PBMCs, sampled at tuberculosis diagnosis. This sequence originates from an adult with tuberculosis. CDR3 region: CASSVMYSGNTIYF. The CDR3 DNA sequence: TGTGCCAGCAGCGTAATGTACTCTGGAAACACCATATATTTT. The full variable domain, with the rest looked up from reference TRBV9 and TRBJ1-3, is DSGVTQTPKHLITATGQRVTLRCSPRSGDLSVYWYQQSLDQGLQFLIQYYNGEERAKGNILERFSAQQFPDLHSELNLSSLELGDSALYFCASSVMYSGNTIYFGEGSWLTVV.